This passage covers 5 T cell receptor beta chains from one sample sequenced in a study of T cells expressing NK-cell markers. For each CDR3 protein, TCRdb gives one entry from its re-call of the 5' RACE reads, without DNA. This sample contains some 440,000 distinct CDR3 sequences. The specimen sequenced was blood T cells: a sorted CD56 or NKG2C T cell subset, CD4+ or CD8+ T cells, or bulk PBMC T cells (not recorded which). These TCRs come from a woman between 45 and 60 years old in good health.

The chain joins TRBV5-1 to TRBJ2-3; TCRdb reports TRBD2, a call that lacks DNA to check it against. The CDR3 totals 16 residues. Germline CDR1 SGHRS, CDR2 YFSETQ. The CDR3: CASSLAASGRPDTQYF.

The V gene is TRBV12-3 or TRBV12-4, the J gene TRBJ2-3. The CDR3 has 14 residues. The CDR3 spells CASSFGVGTDTQYF.

The chain employs TRBV2 and TRBJ2-7; the D gene TCRdb calls, TRBD1, cannot be checked with no DNA. The germline CDR1 and CDR2 sequences are SNHLY and FYNNEI. The CDR3 length is 13 residues. CDR3 loop: CATGTGLRYEQYF.

The V gene is TRBV5-1, the J gene TRBJ2-7; without DNA, the TCRdb call of TRBD1 cannot be checked. Germline V gene data show CDR1 as SGHRS and CDR2 as YFSETQ. The CDR3 sequence is 15 residues long. CDR3 loop: CASSLEGTPTYEQYF.

CDR3 residues: CASSQDRAYRNIQYF. V usage is TRBV14 and J usage is TRBJ2-4. This CDR3 is built from 15 residues. Germline-derived CDR1 and CDR2 are SGHDN and FVKESK.